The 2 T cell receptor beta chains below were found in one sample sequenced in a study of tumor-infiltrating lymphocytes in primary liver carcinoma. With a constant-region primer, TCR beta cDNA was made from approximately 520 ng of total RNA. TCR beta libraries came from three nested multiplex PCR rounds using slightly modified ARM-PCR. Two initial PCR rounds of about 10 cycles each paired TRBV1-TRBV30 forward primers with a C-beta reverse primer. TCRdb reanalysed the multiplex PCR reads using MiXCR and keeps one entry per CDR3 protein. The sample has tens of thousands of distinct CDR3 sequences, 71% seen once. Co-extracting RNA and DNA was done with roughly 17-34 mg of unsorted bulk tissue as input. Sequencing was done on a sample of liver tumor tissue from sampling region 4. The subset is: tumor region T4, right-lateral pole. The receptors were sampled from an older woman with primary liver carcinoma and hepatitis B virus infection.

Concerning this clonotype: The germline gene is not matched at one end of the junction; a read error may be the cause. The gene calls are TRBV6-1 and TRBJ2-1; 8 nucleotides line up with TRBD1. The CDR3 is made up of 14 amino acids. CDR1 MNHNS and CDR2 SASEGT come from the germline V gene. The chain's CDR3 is CASSLDRVLAWQLF. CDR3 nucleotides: TGTGCCAGCAGTTTGGACAGGGTCTTGGCCTGGCAGCTCTTC.

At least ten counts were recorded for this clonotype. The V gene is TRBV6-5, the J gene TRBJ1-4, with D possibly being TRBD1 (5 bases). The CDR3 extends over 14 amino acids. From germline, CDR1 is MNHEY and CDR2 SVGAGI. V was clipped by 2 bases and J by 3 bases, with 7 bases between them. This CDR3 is CASSYRGSNEKLFF. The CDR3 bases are TGTGCCAGCAGTTACAGGGGATCTAATGAAAAACTGTTTTTT.